This passage covers 10 T cell receptor beta chains from one sample sequenced in a study of spatial heterogeneity in lung cancer. TCRdb recomputed calls from the 5' RACE reads with MiXCR, one row per CDR3 protein. Of fewer than 2,000 distinct CDR3 sequences listed, approximately 27% are singletons. As to time point: sample taken at primary tumor resection. Unsorted samples of tumor, nontumor lung or frozen PBMC had their whole RNA sequenced. This specimen consisted of PBMCs, obtained at surgery. The source of these receptors is a male donor with early-stage non-small cell lung cancer.

V and J are TRBV7-8 and TRBJ2-5, with 7 nucleotides matching TRBD2. The trim removed 4 bases at V and 1 base at J, leaving 15 bases unmatched. The length of the CDR3 is 18 residues. CDR1 is SGHVS and CDR2 is FQNEAQ in the germline V gene. Here the CDR3 reads CASSSYRSGLSAQETQYF. CDR3 in DNA: TGTGCCAGCAGCTCCTACCGTTCGGGACTATCGGCCCAAGAGACCCAGTACTTC.

This clonotype has ten or more counts. The chain combines TRBV7-2 with TRBJ2-7, with 10 positions matching TRBD1. CDR1 SGHTA and CDR2 FQGNSA come from the germline V gene. Unmatched junction bases numbered 2, after V lost 3 bases and J lost 0 bases. This CDR3 has 15 amino acids. In DNA, the CDR3 is TGTGCCAGCAGCTTGACAGGGGGCTTCTCCTACGAGCAGTACTTC. Translation gives CASSLTGGFSYEQYF.

By sample share, this clonotype is large. The chain has TRBV27 and TRBJ2-1; 9 bases map to TRBD2. This CDR3 has 17 amino acids. V gave up 2 bases and J gave up 7 bases; unmatched junction bases: 12. Germline V gene data show CDR1 as MNHEY and CDR2 as SMNVEV (reference sequence). CDR3 in DNA: TGTGCCAGCAGTTTAAGAGCGGGCGGGAGGGCCTGGAATGAGCAGTTCTTC. Translating it yields CASSLRAGGRAWNEQFF.

By sample fraction, this clonotype is medium-sized. The chain uses TRBV10-1 and TRBJ2-5; D might be TRBD2 (5 bases). Trimming removed 3 bases at V and 5 bases at J, with 10 bases between. The CDR3 loop spans 13 amino acids. Looked up from germline, CDR1 is WNHNN and CDR2 is SYGVQD (reference sequence). DNA for the CDR3: TGCGCCAGCAGTGAACTAGTTGGGGAGACCCAGTACTTC. As protein: CASSELVGETQYF.

This chain uses TRBV3-1 with TRBJ2-3, with TRBD1 identical over 9 bases. CDR1 LGHDT and CDR2 YNNKEL come from the germline V gene (reference sequence). The CDR3 loop spans 16 amino acids. V dropped 2 bases and J dropped 4; count of bases not matched to a gene: 7. CDR3 residues: CASSQNRGRDADTQYF. The DNA of the CDR3 is TGTGCCAGCAGCCAAAACAGGGGGCGCGACGCAGATACGCAGTATTTT.

CDR3 DNA sequence: TGTGCCAGCAGCTTAAGGCCTAGCGGGAGTCTGACGCGAGAGCAGTACTTC. Amino acid sequence: CASSLRPSGSLTREQYF. The chain recombines TRBV7-2 with TRBJ2-7, with 10 bases aligning to TRBD2. V lost 2 bases and J lost 7; bases outside the gene matches: 14. Germline values: CDR1 SGHTA, CDR2 FQGNSA. The CDR3 loop spans 17 amino acids.

This clonotype is deemed medium-sized. The chain employs TRBV5-1 and TRBJ2-6, with D possibly being TRBD1 or TRBD2 (6 bases each). Trimming left V 0 bases short and J 4 bases short, with 14 bases between. CDR1 and CDR2 from the germline V gene are SGHRS and YFSETQ. The CDR3 spans 17 residues. The CDR3 nucleotides read TGCGCCAGCAGCTTGGTTCGGGGGCTGGCAGGGGCCAACGTCCTGACTTTC. Protein: CASSLVRGLAGANVLTF.

This clonotype appeared many times. This chain joins TRBV2 and TRBJ1-5, with 12 bases aligning to TRBD1. This CDR3 spans 15 amino acids. Germline CDR1 is SNHLY and CDR2 is FYNNEI. Trimming took 6 bases from V and 5 from J; bases not matched to a gene: 5. As DNA, the CDR3 is TGTGCCAGCAGGGACGGGACAGGGGGCTATCAGCCCCAGCATTTT. The encoded protein is CASRDGTGGYQPQHF.

In its sample, this clonotype was seen a few times. The V and J genes are TRBV4-3 and TRBJ2-1, with 9 bases fitting TRBD2. Trimming removed 3 bases from V and 6 bases from J; junction bases left unmatched: 0. Germline-derived CDR1 and CDR2 are LGHNA and YSLEER. CDR3 length: 13 residues. CDR3 nucleotide sequence: TGCGCCAGCAGCCAGACTAGCGGCAATGAGCAGTTCTTC. This sequence encodes CASSQTSGNEQFF.

There are many counts of this clonotype. The genes are TRBV20-1 and TRBJ2-3; 8 positions match TRBD2. The CDR3 consists of 16 residues. After removal of 0 bases from V and 6 bases from J, the junction contained 11 bases not matched to a gene. CDR1 and CDR2 from the germline V gene are DFQATT and SNEGSKA (reference sequence). The CDR3 bases are TGCAGTGCTAGAGATTTTTACCGGGGGGGGATGGATACGCAGTATTTT. Residues: CSARDFYRGGMDTQYF.